This entry is about one TCR beta chain. Antigen: not known. The sample is drawn from a study of cytomegalovirus exposure and HLA in healthy donors. The PCR ran on 60 Vbeta and 13 Jbeta primers. The method was immunoSEQ multiplex PCR; TCRdb's version includes in-frame clones alone and lacks a portion of them. The sample carries some 90,000 clones, under 70% recorded once. Study-wide points: Within the data, a cluster of highly shared sequence variants was likely a sequencing artifact. According to an earlier analysis, most TCR beta V segments yielded productive rearrangements about 90% or about 30% of the time. Later analysis showed most CMV-associated TCR beta chains appearing HLA-restricted.

Losses at the gene ends were 4 bases for V and 16 bases for J; bases not matched to a gene: 10. The CDR3 is made up of 14 amino acids. In germline, CDR1 is GTSNPN, CDR2 SVGIG (reference sequence). Input material: PBMCs. This clonotype originated in a man between 45 and 60 years old in good health and CMV-seronegative. The J gene is TRBJ2-1, the V gene TRBV30; 16 bases align to TRBD2. This CDR3 reads CAWTPGTSGRASFF. The CDR3, as DNA: TGTGCCTGGACCCCCGGGACTAGCGGGAGGGCTTCATTCTTC.